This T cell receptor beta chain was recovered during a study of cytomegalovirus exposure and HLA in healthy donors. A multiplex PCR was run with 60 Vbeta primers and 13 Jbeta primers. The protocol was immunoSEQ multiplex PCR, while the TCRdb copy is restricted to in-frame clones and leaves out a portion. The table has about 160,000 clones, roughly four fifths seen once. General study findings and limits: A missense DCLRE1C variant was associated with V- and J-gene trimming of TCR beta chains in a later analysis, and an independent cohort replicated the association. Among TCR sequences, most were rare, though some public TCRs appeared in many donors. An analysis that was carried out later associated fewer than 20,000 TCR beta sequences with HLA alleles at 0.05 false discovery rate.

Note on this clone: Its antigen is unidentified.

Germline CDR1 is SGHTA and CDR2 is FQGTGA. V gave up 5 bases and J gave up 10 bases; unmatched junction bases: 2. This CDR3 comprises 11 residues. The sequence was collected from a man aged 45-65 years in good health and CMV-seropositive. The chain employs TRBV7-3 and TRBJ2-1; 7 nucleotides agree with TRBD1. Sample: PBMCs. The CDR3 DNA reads TGTGCCAGCAGCCCAGGGGGAGAGCAGTTCTTC. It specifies CASSPGGEQFF.